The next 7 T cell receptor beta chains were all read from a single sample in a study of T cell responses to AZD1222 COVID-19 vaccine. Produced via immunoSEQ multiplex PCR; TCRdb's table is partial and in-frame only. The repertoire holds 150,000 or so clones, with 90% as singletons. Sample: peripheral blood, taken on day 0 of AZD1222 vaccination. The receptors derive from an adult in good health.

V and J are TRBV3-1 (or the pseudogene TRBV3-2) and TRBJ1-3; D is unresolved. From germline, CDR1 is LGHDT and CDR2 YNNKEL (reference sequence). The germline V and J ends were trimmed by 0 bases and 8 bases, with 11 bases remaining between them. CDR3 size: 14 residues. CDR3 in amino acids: CASSQEAARDTIYF. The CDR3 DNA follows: TGTGCCAGCAGCCAAGAGGCTGCCCGGGACACCATATATTTT.

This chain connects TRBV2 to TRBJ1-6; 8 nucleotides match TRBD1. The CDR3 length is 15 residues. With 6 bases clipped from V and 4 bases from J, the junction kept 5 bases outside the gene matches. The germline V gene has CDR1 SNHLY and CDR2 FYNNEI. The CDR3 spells CASRVGQAYNSPLHF. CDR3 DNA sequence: TGTGCCAGCAGGGTGGGACAGGCTTATAATTCACCCCTCCACTTT.

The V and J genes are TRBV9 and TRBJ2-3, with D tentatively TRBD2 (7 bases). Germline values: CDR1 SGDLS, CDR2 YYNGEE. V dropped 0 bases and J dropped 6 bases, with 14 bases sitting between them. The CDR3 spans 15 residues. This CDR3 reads CASSVGGGAKDTQYF. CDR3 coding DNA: TGTGCCAGCAGCGTAGGAGGGGGGGCTAAGGATACGCAGTATTTT.

CDR3 in DNA: TGTGCCAGCAGTGGTCTCAGTGGATTGGCCATTCAGTACTTC. Translating it yields CASSGLSGLAIQYF. The chain has TRBV25-1 and TRBJ2-4; D not resolved. The V gene lost 4 bases and the J gene lost 9 bases, with 16 bases spanning the gap. The CDR3 sequence is 14 residues long. Germline V gene data show CDR1 as MGHDK and CDR2 as SYGVNS.

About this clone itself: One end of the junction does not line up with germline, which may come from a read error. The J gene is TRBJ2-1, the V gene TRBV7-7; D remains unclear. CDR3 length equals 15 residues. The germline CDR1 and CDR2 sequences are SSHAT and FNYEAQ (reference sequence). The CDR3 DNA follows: TGTGCTAGCAGCTCAGACCCTAGCTCCTACAATGAGCAGTTCTTC. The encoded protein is CASSSDPSSYNEQFF.

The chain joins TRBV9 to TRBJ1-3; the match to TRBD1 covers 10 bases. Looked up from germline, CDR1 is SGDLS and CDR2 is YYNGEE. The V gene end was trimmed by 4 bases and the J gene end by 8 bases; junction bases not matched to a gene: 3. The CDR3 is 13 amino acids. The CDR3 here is CASSIGQGDTIYF. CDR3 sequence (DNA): TGTGCCAGCAGCATCGGACAGGGGGACACCATATATTTT.

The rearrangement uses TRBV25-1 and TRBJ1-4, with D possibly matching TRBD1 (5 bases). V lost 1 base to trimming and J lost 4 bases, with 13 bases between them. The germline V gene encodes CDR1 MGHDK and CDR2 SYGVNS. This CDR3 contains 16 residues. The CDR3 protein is CASSEFPQGYNEKLFF. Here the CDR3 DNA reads TGTGCCAGCAGTGAATTCCCCCAGGGTTATAATGAAAAACTGTTTTTT.